A single T cell receptor beta chain is shown here with its context. Its antigen is still unknown. Nothing much larger sits one base from this clone, and base qualities are not available. This sample was taken from a study of blood T cell repertoires in COVID-19 (TCRdb year 2020). Describing the broader study: Samples covering the acute and convalescent phases of COVID-19 were provided by collaborators in the United States, Italy and Spain. The sample metadata nearly always contained a de-identified subject ID, COVID-19 status, age in years and sex. Where available, HLA class I and class II types were obtained from metadata supplied by the sample provider rather than from assay-based typing. Deeply sampled blood TCRbeta repertoires from subjects exposed to, actively infected with, or recovered from COVID-19 were included in the dataset. The repertoires were made available in a free public database intended to serve as a resource for research on the immune response to SARS-CoV-2. Samples were obtained from the ongoing ImmuneRACE study (first 160 participants) and from 1,254 subjects provided by 6 global collaborators. The material from the prospective study consisted of cDNA or gDNA derived from T cells, B-cell-depleted T cells, or PBMCs.

Between the V and J ends, shortened by 5 bases and 1 base respectively, the junction contains 13 bases. Inclusive of the bounding cysteine and phenylalanine, the CDR3 is 15 residues long. Left in the record is the CDR3 DNA by itself, 45 bases read in frame from the first base. According to the germline V gene, CDR1 reads MGHRA and CDR2 reads YSYEKL. What the work shows at the level of the full study, not this receptor alone: The quantity of clinical and demographic metadata differed by source and by participant and was supplied without curation.

In Seattle, one collaborating source enrolled patients while the infection was active and tracked those patients longitudinally over the course of disease. Whole blood was collected in K2EDTA tubes by collaborating institutions according to the institutions' own protocols. Collaborator samples were shipped for TCRbeta analysis as frozen whole blood, isolated PBMCs, or DNA extracted from either sample type. The immunoSEQ Assay, a bias-controlled multiplex PCR, was used to amplify TCRbeta CDR3 regions from genomic DNA. Per the original workflow: Nucleated cell counts per sample were estimated from amplification of reference gene primers within the assay. Sequence reads were collapsed and filtered to measure the absolute abundance of every unique TCRbeta CDR3 rearrangement. For each sample, productive Simpson clonality was calculated as the square root of Simpson's diversity index over productive rearrangements. Not all clones reach the TCRdb copy of this immuneACCESS table, which keeps in-frame sequences only. Checked studies attribute under half of the gap to unresolved V genes and leave the rest unexplained. The DNA was the basis for D and trimming; V, J and clone size are from that table. The sample records roughly 180,000 clones, about 81% of which are singletons. Of the sample, 10% to 15% falls within the top ten clones.

The clonotype comes from an elderly woman with COVID-19, enrolled during active disease. Here the chain combines TRBV4-1 and TRBJ2-3; D gene: possibly TRBD2, on 6 matching bases. Sequencing input: peripheral blood. The CDR3 amino acid sequence is: CASSATIAGTDTQYF. The sequence in DNA is TGCGCCAGCAGCGCCACAATAGCGGGCACAGATACGCAGTATTTT.